One and the same sample provided the 27 T cell receptor beta chains below, sequenced in a study of T-cell memory formation after mild COVID-19. TCRdb re-derived calls from the 5' RACE reads in MiXCR, one entry per CDR3 protein. The repertoire holds 400,000 to 550,000 distinct CDR3 sequences, roughly 25% seen once, with 9.5% to 15% in the top ten. Sequences were obtained from PBMCs or a T cell subset sorted from them (not recorded which). These receptors all come from an adult woman who had mild COVID-19 (a few samples of this study predate the infection). Cell type and time point are not known.

This clonotype was seen more than once but under ten times. J is TRBJ2-7 and V is TRBV28; 7 positions match TRBD1. In germline, CDR1 is MDHEN, CDR2 SYDVKM. J was trimmed by 3 bases and V by 6 bases; bases with no gene match: 5. This CDR3 spans 13 amino acids. The CDR3 is CASRTTGDYEQYF. CDR3 DNA sequence: TGTGCCAGCAGAACTACAGGGGACTACGAGCAGTACTTC.

The sample holds a few counts of this clonotype. The chain joins TRBV27 to TRBJ1-5; 7 bases fit TRBD1. The V and J ends lost 5 bases and 9 bases, in that order; junction bases with no gene match: 16. Looked up from germline, CDR1 is MNHEY and CDR2 is SMNVEV (reference sequence). The CDR3 sequence is 16 residues long. In DNA, the CDR3 is TGTGCCAGCAGTAGACGACAGGGCCCGTTTGTTGGGCCCCAGCATTTT. As protein: CASSRRQGPFVGPQHF.

This clonotype was seen only a few times. V usage is TRBV6-2 or TRBV6-3 and J usage is TRBJ2-7; a weak D match, TRBD2 (6 bases). The CDR3 is 13 residues long. V was pared by 0 bases and J by 9 bases, with 12 bases between. CDR1 and CDR2 from the germline V gene are MNHEY and SVGEGT. The CDR3 sequence is CASSYSAGTPQYF. The CDR3 DNA sequence: TGTGCCAGCAGTTACTCGGCAGGGACTCCGCAGTACTTC.

The genes are TRBV14 and TRBJ2-2; a weak D match, TRBD2 (6 bases). The germline gives CDR1 SGHDN, CDR2 FVKESK. The germline V and J ends were trimmed by 5 bases and 7 bases, with 14 bases remaining between them. This CDR3 has 14 residues. In DNA, the CDR3 is TGTGCCAGCAGCGCAACTAGCTGGTACGGGGAGCTGTTTTTT. Protein product: CASSATSWYGELFF.

J is TRBJ2-7 and V is TRBV4-2, with TRBD2 matching 10 bases. This CDR3 is 14 amino acids long. Per the germline V gene, CDR1 is LGHNA and CDR2 is YNFKEQ. The junction had 3 bases not matched to a gene; V was cut back by 4 bases and J by 3 bases. CDR3 region: CASSRGTSDYEQYF. The CDR3 DNA reads as TGTGCCAGCAGCCGCGGGACTAGCGACTACGAGCAGTACTTC.

The chain combines TRBV5-1 with TRBJ2-2; no clear D. Deletions cut 7 bases from V and 2 bases from J, with 15 bases between. The CDR3 is 15 amino acids. CDR1 SGHRS and CDR2 YFSETQ come from the germline V gene. The CDR3 DNA is TGCGCCAGCTGTCCCCAAGCTGTCAACACCGGGGAGCTGTTTTTT. Translating it yields CASCPQAVNTGELFF.

The DNA of the CDR3 is TGTGCCACCTCAGGGGGGAACACCGGGGAGCTGTTTTTT. Protein: CATSGGNTGELFF. The rearrangement links TRBV27 to TRBJ2-2, with 7 bases matching TRBD1. Trimming removed 10 bases from V and 1 base from J; junction bases left unmatched: 3. The germline V gene has CDR1 MNHEY and CDR2 SMNVEV (reference sequence). The CDR3 runs 13 residues.

This chain joins TRBV24-1 and TRBJ2-3, with D possibly being TRBD2 (5 bases). V was pared by 3 bases and J by 3 bases, with 15 bases between. Germline CDR1 KGHDR, CDR2 SFDVKD. This CDR3 has 16 amino acids. The CDR3 is CATSDRDAGWTDTQYF. The CDR3 nucleotides read TGTGCCACCAGTGATCGAGATGCGGGTTGGACAGATACGCAGTATTTT.

The rearrangement links TRBV24-1 to TRBJ2-3, with a weak D call TRBD1 (5 bases). Germline CDR1 is KGHDR and CDR2 is SFDVKD. Trimming shortened V by 4 bases and J by 0 bases, and 19 bases separated the two germline ends. CDR3 length: 18 residues. The CDR3 DNA reads TGTGCCACCAGTGACCCTAAGCCAGGACAAACTAGCACAGATACGCAGTATTTT. Its translation: CATSDPKPGQTSTDTQYF.

There are a few counts of this clonotype. This rearrangement joins TRBV29-1 to TRBJ2-5; TRBD1 aligns across 8 bases. CDR3 length: 13 residues. Germline loops: CDR1 SQVTM, CDR2 ANQGSEA. V shed 3 bases, J shed 4 bases, and the junction held 4 bases outside the gene matches. The CDR3 nucleotides are TGCAGCGTTGACAGGGGGCTGGGAGAGACCCAGTACTTC. This gives the protein CSVDRGLGETQYF.

The gene calls are TRBV9 and TRBJ2-7; 10 bases agree with TRBD2. Trimming took 0 bases from V and 7 from J; bases not matched to a gene: 10. Germline CDR1 reads SGDLS; CDR2 reads YYNGEE. The CDR3 is 16 residues long. The CDR3 sequence: CASSVAPAGGPDEQYF. The CDR3 DNA reads as TGTGCCAGCAGCGTAGCCCCAGCGGGAGGGCCTGATGAGCAGTACTTC.

This clonotype was counted between two and nine times. This rearrangement joins TRBV12-3 or TRBV12-4 to TRBJ2-7, with 9 bases that match TRBD1. The CDR3 is 15 amino acids. The V segment lost 3 bases and the J segment 5 bases; nucleotides outside the gene matches: 8. CDR3 nucleotides: TGTGCCAGCAGTTTTCCCGGACAGGGGATCCACGAGCAGTACTTC. This gives the protein CASSFPGQGIHEQYF.

Many counts were recorded for this clonotype. This chain uses TRBV7-9 with TRBJ2-5, with TRBD1 identical over 9 bases. Germline CDR1 SEHNR, CDR2 FQNEAQ (reference sequence). Trimming cost V 2 bases and J 4 bases; bases outside gene matches: 2. The CDR3 runs to 14 residues. CDR3 coding DNA: TGTGCCAGCAGCTTACGGACAGGGGCAGAGACCCAGTACTTC. Translating it yields CASSLRTGAETQYF. Together with reference TRBV7-9 and TRBJ2-5, the CDR3 gives the full variable domain: DTGVSQNPRHKITKRGQNVTFRCDPISEHNRLYWYRQTLGQGPEFLTYFQNEAQLEKSRLLSDRFSAERPKGSFSTLEIQRTEQGDSAMYLCASSLRTGAETQYFGPGTRLLVL.

This clonotype has a handful of counts. The V gene is TRBV6-4, the J gene TRBJ1-1, with D tentatively TRBD1 (5 bases). The CDR3 has 16 residues. V lost 0 bases and J lost 4, with 15 bases in between. Germline V gene data show CDR1 as MRHNA and CDR2 as SNTAGT. The chain's CDR3 is CASSDSSAGRVTEAFF. The CDR3 DNA sequence: TGTGCCAGCAGTGACTCCTCGGCAGGGCGGGTCACTGAAGCTTTCTTT.

Here the CDR3 DNA reads TGTGCCAGCACCCTGGGGACAGGGCGGGCCGGGGAGCTGTTTTTT. It codes for CASTLGTGRAGELFF. The V call is TRBV3-1, the J call TRBJ2-2, with 9 bases lining up with TRBD1. Trimming removed 7 bases from V and 6 bases from J; junction bases left unmatched: 9. CDR3 size: 15 residues. From germline, CDR1 is LGHDT and CDR2 YNNKEL (reference sequence).

This clonotype was counted at least ten times. The J gene is TRBJ2-3, the V gene TRBV5-6, with D perhaps TRBD1 (6 bases). The CDR3 length is 14 residues. In germline, CDR1 is SGHDT, CDR2 YYEEEE. With 1 base removed from V and 6 bases from J, the gap between germline ends came to 12 bases. The CDR3 spells CASSLLIQGDTQYF. The DNA for the CDR3 is TGTGCCAGCAGCTTGTTGATCCAGGGGGATACGCAGTATTTT.

This clonotype has just a few counts. V usage is TRBV15 and J usage is TRBJ1-1; TRBD1 aligns across 7 bases. Germline V gene data show CDR1 as LNHNV and CDR2 as YYDKDF (reference sequence). J was trimmed by 1 base and V by 7 bases; bases with no gene match: 9. This CDR3 is 15 amino acids long. CDR3 amino acids: CATTPPTGKNTEAFF. CDR3 sequence (DNA): TGTGCCACCACCCCACCGACAGGGAAGAACACTGAAGCTTTCTTT.

The chain couples TRBV11-2 to TRBJ1-1; a possible D gene is TRBD1 (6 bases). Germline V gives CDR1 SGHAT, CDR2 FQNNGV. V lost 2 bases, J lost 1 base, and 14 bases lay in between. CDR3 length: 16 amino acids. CDR3 amino acids: CASSLPPTGPNTEAFF. CDR3 in DNA: TGTGCCAGCAGCTTACCCCCCACAGGGCCGAACACTGAAGCTTTCTTT.

The chain employs TRBV5-1 and TRBJ1-4, with D possibly matching TRBD1 (6 bases). The germline gives CDR1 SGHRS, CDR2 YFSETQ. This CDR3 is built from 14 residues. V lost 9 bases, J lost 8 bases, and 20 bases lay in between. CDR3 nucleotide sequence: TGCGCCACTCGCCGGAGGGAGGGGGAGGAAAAACTGTTTTTT. Translating it yields CATRRREGEEKLFF.

The J gene is TRBJ2-6, the V gene TRBV4-3, with TRBD1 matching 7 bases. V lost 2 bases and J lost 4; bases outside the gene matches: 11. The CDR3 has 18 residues. Germline values: CDR1 LGHNA, CDR2 YSLEER. The CDR3 bases are TGCGCCAGCAGCCAATGGACAGGAGATGCTCTGGGGGCCAACGTCCTGACTTTC. Translation gives CASSQWTGDALGANVLTF.

The rearrangement links TRBV10-3 to TRBJ2-7; 10 bases align to TRBD2. The V gene end was trimmed by 3 bases and the J gene end by 3 bases; junction bases not matched to a gene: 2. Germline V gene lookup returns CDR1 ENHRY and CDR2 SYGVKD. The CDR3 length is 14 residues. DNA for the CDR3: TGTGCCATCAGTGAAATAGCGGGGGGCTACGAGCAGTACTTC. It specifies CAISEIAGGYEQYF.

This clonotype was seen more than once but under ten times. Written as DNA, the CDR3 is TGTGCCAGCAGCTTAGCGGCACAGGGTGGGTCGTCCTACGAGCAGTACTTC. Translated: CASSLAAQGGSSYEQYF. The chain is built from TRBV7-9 and TRBJ2-7; TRBD1 might be the D (6 bases). Germline V gene sequence: CDR1 SEHNR, CDR2 FQNEAQ (reference sequence). This CDR3 has 17 amino acids. Trimming pared 0 bases from V and 1 base from J, leaving 16 bases between.

This clonotype was observed at least ten times. V gene TRBV6-2 or TRBV6-3 combines with J gene TRBJ1-1; D remains unclear. This CDR3 is built from 15 residues. V lost 2 bases, J lost 2 bases, and 12 bases lay in between. Germline lookup yields CDR1 MNHEY and CDR2 SVGEGT. CDR3 DNA sequence: TGTGCCAGCAGTTACCGGTGGCAGGCAAACACTGAAGCTTTCTTT. Encoded protein: CASSYRWQANTEAFF.

The chain recombines TRBV5-1 with TRBJ1-5; the D gene is possibly TRBD1 (6 bases). V was clipped by 4 bases and J by 6 bases, with 17 bases between them. This CDR3 has 15 amino acids. Germline assignment: CDR1 SGHRS and CDR2 YFSETQ. The chain's CDR3 is CASSPGGSLPQPQHF. The CDR3 DNA reads TGCGCCAGCAGCCCTGGGGGCAGCCTCCCTCAGCCCCAGCATTTT.

V usage is TRBV12-3 or TRBV12-4 and J usage is TRBJ1-1; 7 nucleotides align to TRBD1. V lost 5 bases and J lost 6; bases outside the gene matches: 15. The CDR3 totals 16 residues. This CDR3 is CASSPSNRGPRPEAFF. As DNA, the CDR3 is TGTGCCAGCAGTCCCTCAAACAGGGGACCCCGCCCTGAAGCTTTCTTT.

This clonotype was picked up a small number of times. V and J are TRBV12-3 or TRBV12-4 and TRBJ1-2, with TRBD1 matching 8 bases. Germline trimming cut 6 bases from V and 0 bases from J; bases unmatched to any gene: 3. The CDR3 length is 14 residues. CDR3 residues: CASRHRGANYGYTF. In nucleotides, the CDR3 is TGTGCCAGCAGACACAGGGGGGCTAACTATGGCTACACCTTC.

This clonotype occurred a few times. The chain employs TRBV5-1 and TRBJ2-7; no firm D call. With 4 bases removed from V and 1 base from J, the gap between germline ends came to 18 bases. Per germline, CDR1 SGHRS and CDR2 YFSETQ. The CDR3 extends over 16 amino acids. The CDR3 bases are TGCGCCAGCAGCCCGGTAGCACGGGCAGCATCCTACGAGCAGTACTTC. This encodes CASSPVARAASYEQYF.